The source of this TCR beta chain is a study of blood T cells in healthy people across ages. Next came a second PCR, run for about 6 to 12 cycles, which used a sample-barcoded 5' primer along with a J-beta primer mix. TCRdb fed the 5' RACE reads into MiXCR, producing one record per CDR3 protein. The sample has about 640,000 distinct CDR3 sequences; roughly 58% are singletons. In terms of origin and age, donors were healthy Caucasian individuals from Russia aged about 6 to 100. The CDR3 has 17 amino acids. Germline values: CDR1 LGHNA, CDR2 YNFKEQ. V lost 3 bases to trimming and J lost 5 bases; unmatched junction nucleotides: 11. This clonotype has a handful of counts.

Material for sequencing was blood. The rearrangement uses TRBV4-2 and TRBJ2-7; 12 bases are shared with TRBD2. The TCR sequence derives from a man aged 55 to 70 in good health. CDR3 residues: CASSHNLAGGRENEQYF. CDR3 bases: TGTGCCAGCAGCCATAACCTAGCGGGGGGGCGGGAGAACGAGCAGTACTTC.